Following are 32 T cell receptor beta chains from one sample sequenced in a study of cytomegalovirus exposure and HLA in healthy donors. The PCR ran on 60 Vbeta and 13 Jbeta primers. Sequencing was performed with immunoSEQ multiplex PCR; in TCRdb, only in-frame clones are kept and a portion is missing. Of around 180,000 clones listed, about three quarters are singletons. What was sequenced was PBMCs. These receptors were obtained from a girl aged 10 to 17 in good health and CMV-seronegative.

V is TRBV18 and J is TRBJ1-3; D unclear. V was cut by 1 base and J by 5 bases, with 15 bases left in between. The CDR3 loop spans 16 amino acids. Germline CDR1 and CDR2: KGHSH and LQKENI. Written as DNA, the CDR3 is TGTGCCAGCTCACCACGGGCCAATACGTTCAGAAACACCATATATTTT. Translating gives CASSPRANTFRNTIYF. The variable domain in full, with the rest retrieved from reference TRBV18 and TRBJ1-3, is NAGVMQNPRHLVRRRGQEARLRCSPMKGHSHVYWYRQLPEEGLKFMVYLQKENIIDESGMPKERFSAEFPKEGPSILRIQQVVRGDSAAYFCASSPRANTFRNTIYFGEGSWLTVV.

In its sample, this clone was seen a few times. The V gene is TRBV18, the J gene TRBJ1-1; D is perhaps TRBD1 (6 bases). Germline assignment: CDR1 KGHSH and CDR2 LQKENI. The CDR3 sequence is 16 residues long. Trimming removed 2 bases at V and 1 base at J, with 14 bases between. The CDR3 spells CASSPLPDRRNTEAFF. DNA of the CDR3: TGTGCCAGCTCACCATTACCCGACAGGCGGAACACTGAAGCTTTCTTT. The full variable domain, completed using reference TRBV18 and TRBJ1-1, is NAGVMQNPRHLVRRRGQEARLRCSPMKGHSHVYWYRQLPEEGLKFMVYLQKENIIDESGMPKERFSAEFPKEGPSILRIQQVVRGDSAAYFCASSPLPDRRNTEAFFGQGTRLTVV.

This clone was counted only a few times. The genes are TRBV5-4 and TRBJ1-5; maybe TRBD1 (6 bases). V dropped 0 bases and J dropped 3 bases, with 10 bases sitting between them. Per germline, CDR1 SGHNT and CDR2 YYREEE (reference sequence). CDR3 length: 15 amino acids. The CDR3 DNA reads TGTGCCAGCAGCTTGGAAGGGGGTTCCAATCAGCCCCAGCATTTT. Protein product: CASSLEGGSNQPQHF.

The rearrangement uses TRBV27 and TRBJ2-3; 7 nucleotides align to TRBD2. Per the germline V gene, CDR1 is MNHEY and CDR2 is SMNVEV (reference sequence). The CDR3 contains 13 residues. V shed 9 bases and J 2 bases; nucleotides not matched to a gene: 5. The CDR3 is CASQRGYTDTQYF. Here the CDR3 DNA reads TGTGCCAGTCAGCGGGGCTACACAGATACGCAGTATTTT.

This clone was picked up a small number of times. The gene calls are TRBV9 and TRBJ2-3, with 7 nucleotides matching TRBD2. V gave up 7 bases and J gave up 4 bases; unmatched junction bases: 3. CDR1 is SGDLS and CDR2 is YYNGEE in the germline V gene. The CDR3 has 12 residues. The CDR3 DNA sequence: TGTGCCAGCCGGGGGGTGTCAGATACGCAGTATTTT. Translated: CASRGVSDTQYF.

The genes are TRBV9 and TRBJ1-4; weak D call: TRBD1 (5 bases). The CDR3 length is 12 residues. From germline, CDR1 is SGDLS and CDR2 YYNGEE. Trimming cost V 2 bases and J 12 bases, with 11 bases left between them. The CDR3 nucleotides read TGTGCCAGCAGCGTTACCGGGACTGAACTGTTTTTT. It yields the protein CASSVTGTELFF.

The table lists this clone with a few counts. This chain uses TRBV30 with TRBJ2-3; a possible D gene is TRBD2 (6 bases). The CDR3 runs to 14 residues. Germline V CDR1 and CDR2: GTSNPN, SVGIG (reference sequence). Trimming took off 2 bases at V and 8 bases at J, with 17 bases between the two ends. CDR3 loop: CAWSFTSGTRTQYF. The CDR3 DNA reads TGTGCCTGGAGTTTTACCTCCGGGACTCGTACGCAGTATTTT.

V and J are TRBV7-9 and TRBJ2-1; 12 bases match TRBD2. Germline CDR1 and CDR2: SEHNR and FQNEAQ (reference sequence). With 2 bases clipped from V and 1 base from J, the junction kept 9 bases outside the gene matches. The CDR3 has 19 residues. CDR3: CASSLPSSGGAKSYNEQFF. For the CDR3, the DNA is TGTGCCAGCAGCTTACCTTCTAGCGGGGGGGCCAAATCCTACAATGAGCAGTTCTTC.

This chain uses TRBV18 with TRBJ1-2; D remains unclear. The ends were cut back, 2 bases at V and 3 bases at J, with 13 bases in the middle. From germline, CDR1 is KGHSH and CDR2 LQKENI. This CDR3 has 15 residues. The CDR3, as DNA: TGTGCCAGCTCACCATTAGCTGAGTCACACTATGGCTACACCTTC. Protein sequence: CASSPLAESHYGYTF.

V and J are TRBV13 and TRBJ1-3; unclear D gene. The CDR3 contains 14 residues. Germline assignment: CDR1 PRHDT and CDR2 FYEKMQ (reference sequence). V was shortened by 4 bases and J by 0 bases, with 7 bases between the two germline ends. The CDR3 loop reads CASSYSRSGNTIYF. The CDR3 DNA reads as TGTGCCAGCAGCTACAGTCGCTCTGGAAACACCATATATTTT.

The V gene is TRBV6-5, the J gene TRBJ1-2; 7 bases align to TRBD1. The CDR3 covers 13 residues. Germline loops: CDR1 MNHEY, CDR2 SVGAGI. The ends lost 7 bases at V and 4 bases at J; junction bases unmatched: 6. The CDR3 protein is CASTSGQVYGYTF. CDR3 bases: TGTGCCAGCACCTCAGGACAGGTCTATGGCTACACCTTC.

The V call is TRBV6-1, the J call TRBJ1-2, with 8 nucleotides matching TRBD1. V shed 4 bases and J 8 bases; nucleotides not matched to a gene: 9. The CDR3 consists of 14 residues. Germline V lookup: CDR1 MNHNS, CDR2 SASEGT. CDR3 residues: CASSGGQGLDGYTF. CDR3 DNA sequence: TGTGCCAGCAGTGGAGGACAGGGTTTGGACGGCTACACCTTC.

The genes are TRBV4-1 and TRBJ1-5; D gene ambiguous. CDR3 length equals 15 residues. Trimming stripped 0 bases from V and 7 bases from J, with 13 bases between. Germline CDR1 and CDR2: MGHRA and YSYEKL. CDR3 coding DNA: TGCGCCAGCAGCCAAGAACCCGGTGACGGGCAGCCCCAGCATTTT. It specifies CASSQEPGDGQPQHF.

V and J are TRBV7-3 and TRBJ2-3, with 7 bases fitting TRBD2. The V gene end was trimmed by 2 bases and the J gene end by 2 bases; junction bases not matched to a gene: 1. This CDR3 comprises 14 residues. CDR1 is SGHTA and CDR2 is FQGTGA in the germline V gene. CDR3 in DNA: TGTGCCAGCAGCTTACGGGGGGACACAGATACGCAGTATTTT. Translating it yields CASSLRGDTDTQYF.

The chain employs TRBV5-1 and TRBJ1-1; TRBD1 is a possible D gene (5 bases). V lost 3 bases to trimming and J lost 1 base, with 7 bases between them. This CDR3 is 13 amino acids long. The germline CDR1 and CDR2 sequences are SGHRS and YFSETQ. The CDR3 sequence: CASSSQENTEAFF. As DNA, the CDR3 is TGCGCCAGCAGCTCACAGGAGAACACTGAAGCTTTCTTT.

The chain links TRBV6-1 to TRBJ2-7, with D possibly being TRBD1 (5 bases). The CDR3 is made up of 15 amino acids. V was trimmed by 5 bases and J by 1 base, leaving 15 bases between them. Germline V gene sequence: CDR1 MNHNS, CDR2 SASEGT. CDR3 sequence: CASSLGAPRSYEQYF. The CDR3 coding sequence is TGTGCCAGCAGTTTAGGGGCACCCCGGTCCTACGAGCAGTACTTC.

V gene TRBV7-9 combines with J gene TRBJ1-4, with a tentative D call TRBD1 (5 bases). Trimming pared 5 bases from V and 3 bases from J, leaving 10 bases between. This CDR3 has 14 residues. CDR1 and CDR2 from the germline V gene are SEHNR and FQNEAQ (reference sequence). CDR3 in DNA: TGTGCCAGCAGCACCGGGGGTTCTAATGAAAAACTGTTTTTT. The encoded protein is CASSTGGSNEKLFF.

The chain employs TRBV15 and TRBJ2-1, with 7 bases fitting TRBD2. The CDR3 is 16 amino acids. The V segment lost 4 bases and the J segment 2 bases; nucleotides outside the gene matches: 8. Germline V gene data show CDR1 as LNHNV and CDR2 as YYDKDF (reference sequence). This CDR3 reads CATSKTREGPYNEQFF. CDR3 sequence (DNA): TGTGCCACCAGCAAAACCAGGGAGGGACCCTACAATGAGCAGTTCTTC.

The CDR3 DNA reads TGCAGCGTCTTAACCGGGGACACCGGGGAGCTGTTTTTT. Residues: CSVLTGDTGELFF. V and J are TRBV29-1 and TRBJ2-2; tentatively, D is TRBD2 (5 bases). The length of the CDR3 is 13 residues. Trimming left V 6 bases short and J 3 bases short, with 11 bases between. Per germline, CDR1 SQVTM and CDR2 ANQGSEA.

The V gene is TRBV9, the J gene TRBJ2-2; 7 bases map to TRBD1. This CDR3 is 16 amino acids long. The V gene's germline CDR1 is SGDLS and CDR2 YYNGEE. After removal of 0 bases from V and 6 bases from J, the junction contained 8 bases not matched to a gene. The CDR3 DNA sequence: TGTGCCAGCAGCGTAGGGGACAGCAGGTTTGCCGGGGAGCTGTTTTTT. Protein: CASSVGDSRFAGELFF. Looking up the rest from reference TRBV9 and TRBJ2-2 gives the full variable domain: DSGVTQTPKHLITATGQRVTLRCSPRSGDLSVYWYQQSLDQGLQFLIQYYNGEERAKGNILERFSAQQFPDLHSELNLSSLELGDSALYFCASSVGDSRFAGELFFGEGSRLTVL.

The chain uses TRBV5-1 and TRBJ1-2, with D maybe TRBD1 (6 bases). Germline-derived CDR1 and CDR2 are SGHRS and YFSETQ. Trimming left V 4 bases short and J 4 bases short, with 23 bases between. CDR3 length: 17 amino acids. DNA for the CDR3: TGCGCCAGCAGCCCAACCTATGGACAGACACTTGCCTATGGCTACACCTTC. The encoded protein is CASSPTYGQTLAYGYTF.

The chain couples TRBV9 to TRBJ2-5; TRBD1 aligns across 9 bases. CDR1 is SGDLS, CDR2 YYNGEE, per germline. V lost 0 bases and J lost 2; bases outside the gene matches: 2. This CDR3 region has 15 residues. The CDR3 here is CASSVVGQGQETQYF. The CDR3 nucleotides are TGTGCCAGCAGCGTAGTAGGACAGGGGCAAGAGACCCAGTACTTC. Supplemented by reference TRBV9 and TRBJ2-5, the full variable domain reads DSGVTQTPKHLITATGQRVTLRCSPRSGDLSVYWYQQSLDQGLQFLIQYYNGEERAKGNILERFSAQQFPDLHSELNLSSLELGDSALYFCASSVVGQGQETQYFGPGTRLLVL.

The rearrangement links TRBV11-1 to TRBJ1-1; 8 nucleotides agree with TRBD1. The V gene's germline CDR1 is SGHAT and CDR2 FQDESV (reference sequence). The CDR3 runs 15 residues. V was pared by 5 bases and J by 3 bases, with 8 bases of the junction left unmatched. The CDR3, as DNA: TGTGCCAGCAGCCCGGCCGACAGGGGATACACTGAAGCTTTCTTT. Its translation: CASSPADRGYTEAFF.

This rearrangement joins TRBV19 to TRBJ2-3; 8 bases are a match to TRBD1. The CDR3 is 14 amino acids. CDR1 and CDR2 from the germline V gene are LNHDA and SQIVND (reference sequence). V lost 5 bases and J lost 4; bases outside the gene matches: 5. As DNA, the CDR3 is TGTGCCAGTAGTCGTAGGACAGGGCCAGATACGCAGTATTTT. Its protein is CASSRRTGPDTQYF.

The chain employs TRBV11-2 and TRBJ1-6; tentatively, D is TRBD1 (5 bases). The V gene's germline CDR1 is SGHAT and CDR2 FQNNGV. The germline V and J ends were trimmed by 5 bases and 10 bases, with 18 bases remaining between them. The CDR3 length is 15 residues. The CDR3 sequence is CASSNPRRGGSPLHF. CDR3 coding DNA: TGTGCCAGCAGCAATCCGAGGAGGGGTGGGTCACCCCTCCACTTT.

This rearrangement joins TRBV6-1 to TRBJ2-7, with TRBD2 identical over 9 bases. Per the germline V gene, CDR1 is MNHNS and CDR2 is SASEGT. This CDR3 contains 15 residues. V shed 6 bases and J 4 bases; nucleotides not matched to a gene: 10. For the CDR3, the DNA is TGTGCCAGCAGCCGCGGGGGGGGATCGCCGTACGAGCAGTACTTC. Translated, it gives CASSRGGGSPYEQYF.

The chain has TRBV7-6 and TRBJ1-3; D is perhaps TRBD1 (5 bases). V lost 1 base, J lost 4 bases, and 11 bases lay in between. The germline gives CDR1 SGHVS, CDR2 FNYEAQ. CDR3 length equals 15 residues. The CDR3 reads CASSLGQGTGNTIYF. For the CDR3, the DNA is TGTGCCAGCAGCTTAGGGCAGGGAACCGGAAACACCATATATTTT.

The V and J genes are TRBV6-1 and TRBJ1-6; TRBD1 aligns across 9 bases. V lost 1 base, J lost 9 bases, and 7 bases stayed unmatched. The CDR3 is 16 amino acids. The V gene's germline CDR1 is MNHNS and CDR2 SASEGT. The CDR3 loop is CASSEGGTGLISPLHF. The DNA for the CDR3 is TGTGCCAGCAGTGAAGGCGGGACAGGGTTGATTTCACCCCTCCACTTT.

Only a few counts were recorded for this clone. The chain couples TRBV7-6 to TRBJ1-1, with 7 bases identical to TRBD1. The CDR3 contains 13 residues. Trimming cost V 0 bases and J 8 bases; bases outside gene matches: 3. Germline CDR1 is SGHVS and CDR2 is FNYEAQ. The CDR3 is CASSLATGSEAFF. DNA of the CDR3: TGTGCCAGCAGCTTAGCGACAGGGTCGGAAGCTTTCTTT.

Only one count was recorded for this clone. The chain employs TRBV5-6 and TRBJ1-3; D uncertain. This CDR3 is 15 amino acids long. CDR1 is SGHDT, CDR2 YYEEEE, per germline. V shed 4 bases and J shed 0 bases, with 11 bases lying between them. The chain's CDR3 is CASSQYGDSGNTIYF. The CDR3 nucleotides read TGTGCCAGCAGCCAGTACGGAGACTCTGGAAACACCATATATTTT.

The chain combines TRBV15 with TRBJ1-5; D unclear. CDR3 size: 12 residues. V lost 0 bases, J lost 11 bases, and 8 bases lay in between. Germline CDR1 is LNHNV and CDR2 is YYDKDF (reference sequence). The CDR3 region has the DNA TGTGCCACCAGCAGAGAGGCCGGAGCCCAGCATTTT. Translated, it gives CATSREAGAQHF.

The gene calls are TRBV9 and TRBJ2-1; the match to TRBD1 covers 7 bases. The length of the CDR3 is 16 residues. The V gene end was trimmed by 0 bases and the J gene end by 1 base; junction bases not matched to a gene: 4. Germline-derived CDR1 and CDR2 are SGDLS and YYNGEE. CDR3 protein: CASSVAGQPSYNEQFF. CDR3 bases: TGTGCCAGCAGCGTAGCGGGACAGCCTTCCTACAATGAGCAGTTCTTC.